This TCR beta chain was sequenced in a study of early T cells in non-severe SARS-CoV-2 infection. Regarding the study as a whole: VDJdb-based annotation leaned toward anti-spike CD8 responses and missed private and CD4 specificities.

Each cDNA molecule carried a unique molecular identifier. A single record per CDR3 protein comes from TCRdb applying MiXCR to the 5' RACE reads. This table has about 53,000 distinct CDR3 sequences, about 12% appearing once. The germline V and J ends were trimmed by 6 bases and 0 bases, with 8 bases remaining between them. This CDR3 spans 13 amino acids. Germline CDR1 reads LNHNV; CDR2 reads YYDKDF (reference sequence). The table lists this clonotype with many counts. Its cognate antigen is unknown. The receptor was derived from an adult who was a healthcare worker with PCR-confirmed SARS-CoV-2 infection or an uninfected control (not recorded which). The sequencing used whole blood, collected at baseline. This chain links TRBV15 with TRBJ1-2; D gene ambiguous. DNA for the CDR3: TGTGCCACCAGTCCTTCAACTAACTATGGCTACACCTTC. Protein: CATSPSTNYGYTF.